These 2 T cell receptor beta chains were all obtained from the same sample, sequenced in a study of blood T cell repertoires in COVID-19. Repertoires were generated with immunoSEQ multiplex PCR, while TCRdb's copy carries only in-frame clones and drops some. The sample lists about 50,000 clones; approximately 90% were seen once. Sample: peripheral blood. The receptor source for this set is a man aged 40-50 years with acute or convalescent COVID-19.

The rearrangement joins TRBV20-1 to TRBJ1-2, with D hard to call. The germline V and J ends were trimmed by 5 bases and 4 bases, with 8 bases remaining between them. In germline, CDR1 is DFQATT, CDR2 SNEGSKA (reference sequence). CDR3 length: 11 amino acids. For the CDR3, the DNA is TGCAGTGCTTCGCAGGCCTATGGCTACACCTTC. It specifies CSASQAYGYTF.

V gene TRBV11-1 combines with J gene TRBJ2-2; D not resolved. Germline values: CDR1 SGHAT, CDR2 FQDESV (reference sequence). CDR3 length equals 14 residues. Trimming took 6 bases from V and 5 from J, leaving 13 bases between them. Here the CDR3 DNA reads TGTGCCAGCAGTCCCCAGGAACCGACCGGGGAGCTGTTTTTT. Amino acids: CASSPQEPTGELFF.